The rows below give T cell receptor beta chains drawn from one sample of a study of blood T cell repertoires in COVID-19. Here immunoSEQ multiplex PCR was the method, and the copy in TCRdb shows in-frame clones only, minus some. The repertoire holds roughly 220,000 clones, with 80% to 90% as singletons. Sequenced sample: peripheral blood. The origin of the receptors is a woman aged 40 to 50 who had recovered from COVID-19. Each CDR3 is given with its conserved first and last residue. D genes are given only for firm matches. Clone size is stated in some rows and not others, as once, few, many or a class when expanded.

j_call v_call d_call clone_size cdr3_aa cdr3_nt
TRBJ1-2 TRBV27 - - CASSNWGAGGYGYTF TGTGCCAGCAGTAATTGGGGGGCGGGGGGCTATGGCTACACCTTC
TRBJ2-7 TRBV11-3 TRBD2 - CASSPGLAGTYEQYF TGTGCCAGCAGCCCAGGACTAGCGGGGACCTACGAGCAGTACTTC
TRBJ1-2 TRBV6-5 - - CASSRDRGGNYGYTF TGTGCCAGCAGCAGAGACCGAGGGGGAAACTATGGCTACACCTTC
TRBJ1-3 TRBV5-1 TRBD1 - CASSLAPTGAGNTIYF TGCGCCAGCAGCTTGGCCCCTACAGGGGCTGGAAACACCATATATTTT
TRBJ2-1 TRBV5-4 - - CASSFRGSYNEQFF TGTGCCAGCAGCTTCAGGGGCTCCTACAATGAGCAGTTCTTC
TRBJ1-4 TRBV6-6 TRBD1 - CASNDAIGQGDEKLFF TGTGCCAGCAACGACGCTATCGGACAGGGGGATGAAAAACTGTTTTTT
TRBJ1-2 TRBV7-9 - - CASTADGIYGYTF TGTGCCAGCACCGCGGACGGGATATATGGCTACACCTTC
TRBJ1-5 TRBV6-2/TRBV6-3 - - CASSLGLSNQPQHF TGTGCCAGCAGTCTCGGTCTTAGCAATCAGCCCCAGCATTTT
TRBJ2-7 TRBV13 TRBD1 - CASSLGRGRDEQYF TGTGCCAGCAGCTTAGGCAGGGGGCGCGACGAGCAGTACTTC
TRBJ2-3 TRBV3-1/TRBV3-2 - - CASSLGADTQYF TGTGCCAGCAGCCTCGGGGCAGATACGCAGTATTTT
TRBJ2-6 TRBV18 - - CASSPGITGANVLTF TGTGCCAGCTCACCGGGCATTACCGGGGCCAACGTCCTGACTTTC
TRBJ1-4 TRBV6-5 - once CARETTTTNEKLFF TGTGCCAGGGAAACGACAACAACTAATGAAAAACTGTTTTTT
TRBJ1-2 TRBV10-3 TRBD1 - CAISTGTGKDYGYTF TGTGCCATCAGTACCGGGACAGGGAAGGACTATGGCTACACCTTC
TRBJ2-7 TRBV19 - - CASSYNSVSSYEQYF TGTGCCAGTAGCTACAACAGTGTTTCATCCTACGAGCAGTACTTC
TRBJ1-1 TRBV5-1 TRBD1 - CASSPDRVTEAFF TGCGCCAGCAGCCCGGACAGGGTGACTGAAGCTTTCTTT
TRBJ2-2 TRBV19 TRBD1 - CASWDRSNTGELFF TGTGCCAGCTGGGACAGATCGAACACCGGGGAGCTGTTTTTT
TRBJ2-7 TRBV25-1 TRBD1 - CASSRSGQGAEQYF TGTGCCAGCAGTCGGTCGGGACAGGGGGCAGAACAGTACTTC
TRBJ1-1 TRBV6-2/TRBV6-3 - - CASSLFRDTEAFF TGTGCCAGCAGTTTGTTCAGGGATACTGAAGCTTTCTTT
TRBJ2-2 TRBV5-8 TRBD1 - CASSGDRGRTGELFF TGTGCCAGCAGCGGGGACAGGGGGCGGACCGGGGAGCTGTTTTTT
TRBJ2-7 TRBV18 - - CASSRPGIPLEQYF TGTGCCAGCTCACGCCCAGGAATACCACTGGAGCAGTACTTC
TRBJ1-1 TRBV5-1 - - CASSLVGRNTEAFF TGCGCCAGCAGCTTGGTAGGGAGGAACACTGAAGCTTTCTTT
TRBJ2-1 TRBV7-9 TRBD2 once CASSPASGVSYNEQFF TGTGCCAGCAGCCCCGCTAGCGGGGTGTCCTACAATGAGCAGTTCTTC
TRBJ1-1 TRBV30 - - CAWAKTGDTEAFF TGTGCCTGGGCGAAGACAGGTGACACTGAAGCTTTCTTT
TRBJ2-1 TRBV5-8 TRBD2 - CASSWDYYNEQFF TGTGCCAGCAGCTGGGACTACTACAATGAGCAGTTCTTC
TRBJ2-7 TRBV7-9 - - CASSLVAYEQYF TGTGCCAGCAGCTTAGTGGCTTACGAGCAGTACTTC
TRBJ2-3 TRBV10-3 TRBD2 - CAISGSAGGTDTQYF TGTGCCATCAGTGGATCGGCGGGGGGCACAGATACGCAGTATTTT
TRBJ1-1 TRBV7-8 - - CASSLVDQGAFF TGTGCCAGCAGCTTAGTGGATCAGGGAGCTTTCTTT
TRBJ1-2 TRBV24-1 TRBD1 - CATLTGEDYGYTF TGTGCCACCTTAACAGGGGAGGACTATGGCTACACCTTC
TRBJ2-4 TRBV19 TRBD2 - CASSLLAGVAKNIQYF TGTGCCAGTAGCCTTCTAGCGGGGGTAGCCAAAAACATTCAGTACTTC
TRBJ2-5 TRBV5-1 TRBD2 - CASSLALAGGMQETQYF TGCGCCAGCAGCTTGGCTCTAGCGGGGGGTATGCAAGAGACCCAGTACTTC
TRBJ1-5 TRBV7-2 - few CASSLVGERGFDQPQHF TGTGCCAGCAGCTTAGTTGGCGAGAGGGGGTTCGATCAGCCCCAGCATTTT
TRBJ1-3 TRBV5-1 - - CASSLGLTGTSGNTIYF TGCGCCAGCAGCTTGGGGTTAACAGGAACCTCTGGAAACACCATATATTTT
TRBJ2-5 TRBV7-8 TRBD1 - CASSFDRDQETQYF TGTGCCAGCAGCTTCGACAGGGACCAAGAGACCCAGTACTTC
TRBJ1-3 TRBV18 - once CASSPGQLGLSGNTIYF TGTGCCAGCTCACCGGGACAACTCGGCCTTTCTGGAAACACCATATATTTT